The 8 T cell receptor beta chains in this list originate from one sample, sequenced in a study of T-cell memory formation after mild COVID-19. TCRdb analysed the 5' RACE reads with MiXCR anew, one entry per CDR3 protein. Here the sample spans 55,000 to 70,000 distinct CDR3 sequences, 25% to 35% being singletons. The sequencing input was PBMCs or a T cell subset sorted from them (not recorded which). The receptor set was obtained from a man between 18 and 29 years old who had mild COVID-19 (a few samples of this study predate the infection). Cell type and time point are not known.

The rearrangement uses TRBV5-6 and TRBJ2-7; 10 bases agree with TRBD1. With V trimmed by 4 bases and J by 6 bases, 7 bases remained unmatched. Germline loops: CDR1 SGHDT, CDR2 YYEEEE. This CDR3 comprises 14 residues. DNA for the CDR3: TGTGCCAGCAGCGTAACCGGGACAGGGGCCGAGCAGTACGTC. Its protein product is CASSVTGTGAEQYV.

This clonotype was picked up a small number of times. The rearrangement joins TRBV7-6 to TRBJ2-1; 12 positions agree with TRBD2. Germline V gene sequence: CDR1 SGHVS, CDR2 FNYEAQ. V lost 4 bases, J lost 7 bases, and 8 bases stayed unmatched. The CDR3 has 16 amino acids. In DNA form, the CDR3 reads TGTGCCAGCAGCTCCTGGACTAGCGGGGATTTGAATGAGCAGTTCTTC. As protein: CASSSWTSGDLNEQFF. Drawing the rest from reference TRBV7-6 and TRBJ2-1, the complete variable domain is GAGVSQSPRYKVTKRGQDVALRCDPISGHVSLYWYRQALGQGPEFLTYFNYEAQQDKSGLPNDRFSAERPEGSISTLTIQRTEQRDSAMYRCASSSWTSGDLNEQFFGPGTRLTVL.

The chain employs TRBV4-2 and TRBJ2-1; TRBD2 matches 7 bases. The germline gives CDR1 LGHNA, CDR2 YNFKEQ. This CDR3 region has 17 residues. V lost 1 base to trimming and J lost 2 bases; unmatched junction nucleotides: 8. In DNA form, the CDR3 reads TGTGCCAGCAGCCAAGTCCTCCTAGCGGCTGCCTACAATGAGCAGTTCTTC. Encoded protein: CASSQVLLAAAYNEQFF.

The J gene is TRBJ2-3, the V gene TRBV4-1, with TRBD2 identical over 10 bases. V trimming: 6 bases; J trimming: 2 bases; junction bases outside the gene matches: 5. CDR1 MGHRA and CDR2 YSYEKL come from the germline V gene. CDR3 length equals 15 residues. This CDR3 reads CASRRAGGVTDTQYF. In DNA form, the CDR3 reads TGCGCCAGCAGGAGAGCGGGGGGGGTCACAGATACGCAGTATTTT.

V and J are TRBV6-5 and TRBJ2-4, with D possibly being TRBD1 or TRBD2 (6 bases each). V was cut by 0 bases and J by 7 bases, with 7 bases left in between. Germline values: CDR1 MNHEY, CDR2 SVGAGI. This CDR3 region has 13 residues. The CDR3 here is CASSYSGGNIQYF. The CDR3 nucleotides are TGTGCCAGCAGTTACTCAGGGGGGAACATTCAGTACTTC.

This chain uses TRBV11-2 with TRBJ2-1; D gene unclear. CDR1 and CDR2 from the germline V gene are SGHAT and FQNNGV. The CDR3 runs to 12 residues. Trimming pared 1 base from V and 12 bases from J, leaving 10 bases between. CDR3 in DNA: TGTGCCAGCAGCTTAGCCCCGCGGTGGCAGTTCTTC. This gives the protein CASSLAPRWQFF. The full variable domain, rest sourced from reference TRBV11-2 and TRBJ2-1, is EAGVAQSPRYKIIEKRQSVAFWCNPISGHATLYWYQQILGQGPKLLIQFQNNGVVDDSQLPKDRFSAERLKGVDSTLKIQPAKLEDSAVYLCASSLAPRWQFFGPGTRLTVL.

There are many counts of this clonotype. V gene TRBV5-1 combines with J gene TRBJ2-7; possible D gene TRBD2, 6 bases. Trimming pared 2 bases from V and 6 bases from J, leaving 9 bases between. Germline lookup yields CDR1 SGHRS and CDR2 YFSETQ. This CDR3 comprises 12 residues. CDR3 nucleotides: TGCGCCAGCAGCTTCCGGGGAGGCGAGCAGTACTTC. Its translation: CASSFRGGEQYF.

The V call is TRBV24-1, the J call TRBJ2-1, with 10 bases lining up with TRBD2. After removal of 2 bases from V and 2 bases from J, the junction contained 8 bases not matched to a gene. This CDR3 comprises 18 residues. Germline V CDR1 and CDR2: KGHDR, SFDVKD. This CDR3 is CATSDYRRTSGTYNEQFF. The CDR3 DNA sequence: TGTGCCACCAGTGATTACCGCCGGACTAGCGGCACCTACAATGAGCAGTTCTTC.